This T cell receptor beta chain was sequenced for a study of shared clonotypes between healthy human individuals. Overall study: CD8 memory received one plate per donor, CD8 naive two, CD4 memory three and CD4 naive three. The study, taken as a whole, reports: Unshared clonotypes carried lower generation probabilities than those common to all four donors. Donors were few, which limited the genetic and exposure-history diversity represented.

CD45RO-negative cells were positively selected for CCR7, leaving out terminally differentiated effector memory CD45RA+ cells. Profiled with immunoSEQ multiplex PCR; TCRdb holds only in-frame clones, not every one. The sample shows millions of clones, about 95% of them seen only once. V lost 4 bases and J lost 1; bases outside the gene matches: 13. This CDR3 spans 18 amino acids. Germline loops: CDR1 LGHNA, CDR2 YSLEER. Comment on this clone: Its antigen is undetermined.

Input material: naive CD8+ T cells sorted from blood. This clonotype was sampled from a man younger than 35 in good health. The V call is TRBV4-3, the J call TRBJ2-1, with 7 bases that match TRBD1. The CDR3 DNA follows: TGCGCCAGCAGCCCTGAGGTACAGGGGAGCAATTCCTACAATGAGCAGTTCTTC. Encoded protein: CASSPEVQGSNSYNEQFF.